This T cell receptor (beta chain) was identified during a study of cytomegalovirus exposure and HLA in healthy donors. The study's findings and limits: HLA alleles were associated with 15,000 to 20,000 TCR beta sequences in a later analysis at 0.05 false discovery rate.

As for this clone: The antigen remains unidentified.

Amplification used 60 Vbeta primers and 13 Jbeta primers. Generated by immunoSEQ multiplex PCR, the TCRdb table keeps only in-frame clones and is missing some. Here the sample spans around 150,000 clones, roughly three quarters being singletons. The length of the CDR3 is 16 residues. The germline V gene has CDR1 SGHTA and CDR2 FQGNSA. J lost 4 bases, V lost 1 base, and 3 bases had no gene match. The sequencing sample was made of PBMCs. The V call is TRBV7-2, the J call TRBJ2-1; TRBD2 matches 11 bases. This sequence originates from a human donor in good health. The CDR3 DNA reads TGTGCCAGCAGCTTAGATAGCGGGAGGGGATACAATGAGCAGTTCTTC. Translated: CASSLDSGRGYNEQFF.